The sequence of this T cell receptor (beta chain) was determined in a study of blood T cell repertoires in COVID-19 (dated by TCRdb to between 2020 and 2021). At the level of the whole study: Collaborator samples came from the United States, Italy and Spain and covered acute and convalescent phases of COVID-19. The material from the prospective study consisted of cDNA or gDNA derived from T cells, B-cell-depleted T cells, or PBMCs. Subjects who had been exposed to COVID-19, were actively infected with it, or had recovered from it provided the deeply sampled blood TCRbeta repertoires that made up the dataset. The repertoires were released in a freely available public database meant as a resource for research on the immune response to SARS-CoV-2. The samples were drawn from two sources: the first 160 participants of the ongoing ImmuneRACE study, and 1,200 or so subjects contributed by 6 global collaborators. The sample metadata nearly always contained a de-identified subject ID, COVID-19 status, age in years and sex. Where HLA class I and class II types were available, the types were taken from metadata supplied by the sample provider, not from assay-based typing.

Concerning this clone: The antigen this receptor binds is unknown. No clone much larger than this one lies a single base away; base qualities are absent.

TCRbeta CDR3 regions were amplified from genomic DNA using the immunoSEQ Assay, a bias-controlled multiplex PCR. Under the source paper's analysis protocol: Within the assay, amplification of reference gene primers was used to estimate how many nucleated cells each sample contained. Sequence reads were collapsed and filtered to measure the absolute abundance of every unique TCRbeta CDR3 rearrangement. For each sample, productive Simpson clonality was calculated by taking the square root of Simpson's diversity index across productive rearrangements. Not all clones reach the TCRdb copy of this immuneACCESS table, which keeps in-frame sequences only. Checked studies attribute under half of the gap to unresolved V genes and leave the rest unexplained. V and J calls and clone size are copied from that table; D and trimming were computed from the DNA. Within this sample are some 150,000 clones, with about four fifths of them counted one time only. The top ten hold around 8% of the sample.

The CDR3 measures 14 amino acids from cysteine to phenylalanine. The retained sequence is limited to the CDR3, 42 bases, with the frame set at the first base. CDR1 is given as LGHDT and CDR2 as YNNKEL, both from the germline V gene (reference sequence). V is pruned by 5 bases and J by 7 bases, leaving 5 bases of the junction without a gene match. The collaborating institutions used their own protocols to collect whole blood in K2EDTA tubes. For TCRbeta analysis, collaborator samples were shipped as frozen whole blood, as isolated PBMCs, or as DNA extracted from either sample type. What the work shows at the level of the full study, not this receptor alone: The amount of clinical and demographic metadata varied by source and participant and was provided uncurated.

The chain couples TRBV3-1 (or the pseudogene TRBV3-2) to TRBJ1-6, with 7 junctional bases fitting TRBD1. The receptor comes from a woman in her sixties or seventies with acute or convalescent COVID-19. The sample taken for sequencing was peripheral blood. Here is the DNA: TGTGCCAGCAGCTCAAGCAGGGGGAATTCACCCCTCCACTTT. This sequence encodes CASSSSRGNSPLHF.